What follows is one TCR beta chain and its context. The clone's antigen remains unknown. There are no base qualities to consult, and no much larger clone falls within one base. The sample belongs to a study of shared clonotypes between healthy human individuals (dated by TCRdb to 2019 to 2021). About the full investigation: A couple of women and a few men aged 18 to 49 years were included in the cohort. Each donor's leukapheresis produced roughly between roughly 0.85 and 10 billion PBMCs. To estimate repertoire size and how much clonotypes are shared between individuals, the study performed deep sequencing of blood TCR repertoires from a handful of healthy adults. To increase sequencing depth and limit assay-specific biases, TCR repertoire library preparation and sequencing were carried out by different laboratories using diverse techniques. For each donor, CD4 naive and CD4 memory were each given three plates, CD8 naive was given two plates, and CD8 memory was given one plate.

Using the deep immunoSEQ assay, multiplex PCR amplified TCR CDR3 regions from genomic DNA. Extracted genomic DNA from each cell subset was spread evenly across all wells of several immunoSEQ 96-well plates, with each plate serving as a replicate. For sorted subsets, 150 to 200 ng genomic DNA, equal to 25,000 to 35,000 T cell genomes, was loaded into each replicate PCR. Purified libraries were quantified with a Qubit 3.0 fluorometer, sized on a Bioanalyzer 2100, and re-quantified with the KAPA Library Quantification kit. A separate single-read 150-cycle Illumina NextSeq 550 flow cell was used to sequence each immunoSEQ 96-well plate. On the study's bioinformatics: Because only junctional sequences without quality scores were contained in the immunoSEQ output, filtering matching that applied to full-length reads could not be performed. Sequences were annotated with PyIR, a Python wrapper for IgBLAST v1.9, using IMGT germline references to assign V/J genes and CDR3. Reads were removed for weak V/J assignments (E-value above 1e-6), missing CDR3, stop codons, out-of-frame junctions, or ambiguous translated residues. A V3J clonotype was defined by an identical inferred V gene, J gene, and CDR3 amino acid sequence. Percentage overlap between repertoires was computed as shared unique clonotypes divided by the size of the smaller repertoire. Richness of each repertoire was evaluated using RTK rarefaction, the Chao1 estimator, and Recon v2.1 estimates of unobserved clonotypes. Generation probabilities were computed with OLGA for all TCRbeta clonotypes obtained by the gDNA method from four donors. TCRdb limited this immuneACCESS table to in-frame rearrangements with V and J called. A share of clones is missing; checked studies link under half to unresolved V genes, and the rest is unexplained. For V, J and clone size, that table is used; D and trimming come from the DNA. Here the sample has over a million clones; 75% to 85% occur a single time. The top ten clones comprise 0.6% to 0.7% of the sample.

The germline V and J ends show losses of 3 bases and 3 bases respectively, and no gene match explains 8 bases of the junction. In the germline V gene (reference sequence), CDR1 corresponds to SGHNT and CDR2 to YYREEE. From cysteine to phenylalanine, the CDR3 is 16 amino acids long. Here the CDR3 DNA is all that survives: 48 bases in frame from base 1. Summary of the overall study and its limitations: Because the study included a small number of donors, the genetic and exposure-history diversity represented was limited. Rarefaction of sorted-subset datasets indicated incomplete sequencing despite the large sequencing depth. Approximately 5% of naive CD4, 3.5% of naive CD8, 2% to 2.5% of memory CD4, and around 0.4% of memory CD8 clonotypes were shared across a few donors. Pairwise subsampling indicated that sequencing depth was expected to affect the degree of clonotype sharing among donors. Clonotypes shared by all four sorted-subset donors showed higher generation probabilities than non-shared clonotypes. Only blood was sampled, and tissue TCR repertoires likely differ from those in blood. Estimated clonotype richness was generally larger for naive than for memory subsets.

The donors were healthy, HIV-negative adults who had no recently reported acute infections or vaccinations. Only Caucasian adults living in Nashville, Tennessee, USA were represented among the donors. CD4+ T cells were enriched by magnetic negative selection; naive cells were then positively selected on CD45RA, and the negative fraction formed the memory subset. After blood collection by leukapheresis, PBMCs were isolated using Ficoll-Histopaque density gradient centrifugation and then cryopreserved in the vapor phase of liquid nitrogen. Analytical flow cytometry was used to check the purity and quantity of every magnetically sorted T cell population. Each sorted fraction had its genomic DNA isolated and then quantified by UV absorbance on a Nanodrop 2000c.

The sample taken for sequencing was memory CD4+ T cells from PBMCs. What the cell subset or site label conveys for this sample: CD45RA-negative fraction. The chain was built from TRBV5-4 and TRBJ1-2; 10 bases in between match TRBD1. The receptor was derived from a man aged 18-30 years in good health. Some clones in this sample may be carry-over from other donors' samples. The base sequence is TGTGCCAGCAGCTCCCAGGACAGGGGGGGTTACTATGGCTACACCTTC. Translated, this is CASSSQDRGGYYGYTF.